These T cell receptor beta chains were read from a single sample in a study of blood T cell repertoires in COVID-19. The protocol was immunoSEQ multiplex PCR, while the TCRdb copy is restricted to in-frame clones and leaves out a portion. Of about 120,000 clones listed, roughly nine tenths are singletons. Sequenced sample: peripheral blood. The receptors originated from a man aged 70 or older with active or convalescent COVID-19. Each CDR3 is given with its conserved first and last residue. A D gene is named only where the DNA matches it firmly. Size tells how often a clone was seen (once, few, many) or the class of an expanded clone, and some rows leave it out.

J: TRBJ1-5
D: .
size: .
V: TRBV18
CDR3: CASSQQGVISNQPQHF
DNA: TGTGCCAGCTCACAACAGGGCGTAATCAGCAATCAGCCCCAGCATTTT

J: TRBJ2-1
D: .
size: .
V: TRBV15
CDR3: CATSRAMSSSYNEQFF
DNA: TGTGCCACCAGCAGAGCAATGTCGAGCTCCTACAATGAGCAGTTCTTC

J: TRBJ1-2
D: .
size: once
V: TRBV29-1
CDR3: CSVEDRFSGGKGGSGYTF
DNA: TGCAGCGTTGAAGATCGTTTTTCGGGAGGAAAGGGGGGCTCTGGCTACACCTTC

J: TRBJ2-3
D: .
size: .
V: TRBV11-2
CDR3: CASSLGQGVDTQYF
DNA: TGTGCCAGCAGCTTAGGCCAGGGTGTTGATACGCAGTATTTT

J: TRBJ2-2
D: TRBD2
size: once
V: TRBV7-3
CDR3: CASSLTSGGPNTGELFF
DNA: TGTGCCAGCAGCTTAACGTCGGGGGGACCGAACACCGGGGAGCTGTTTTTT

J: TRBJ2-5
D: TRBD2
size: .
V: TRBV11-2
CDR3: CASSLGASGKSQETQYF
DNA: TGTGCCAGCAGCTTAGGGGCTAGCGGGAAATCTCAAGAGACCCAGTACTTC

J: TRBJ2-1
D: TRBD2
size: .
V: TRBV10-1
CDR3: CASLGRGLLYNEQFF
DNA: TGCGCCAGCCTCGGGAGGGGCCTACTCTACAATGAGCAGTTCTTC

J: TRBJ2-5
D: .
size: .
V: TRBV7-9
CDR3: CASSRGLIGETQYF
DNA: TGTGCCAGCAGCCGGGGTCTCATAGGAGAGACCCAGTACTTC

J: TRBJ2-5
D: TRBD2
size: .
V: TRBV28
CDR3: CASDDRTSLQETQYF
DNA: TGTGCCAGCGACGATAGGACTAGCCTTCAAGAGACCCAGTACTTC

J: TRBJ2-7
D: TRBD2
size: .
V: TRBV20-1
CDR3: CSASGLAGGATYEQYF
DNA: TGCAGTGCTAGTGGACTAGCGGGAGGCGCAACCTACGAGCAGTACTTC

J: TRBJ2-7
D: TRBD2
size: .
V: TRBV11-2
CDR3: CASSLAGSTYEQYF
DNA: TGTGCTAGCAGCTTAGCGGGTTCTACCTACGAGCAGTACTTC

J: TRBJ1-1
D: TRBD1
size: .
V: TRBV11-2
CDR3: CASRRGQGGWDTEAFF
DNA: TGTGCCAGCAGACGAGGACAGGGAGGTTGGGACACTGAAGCTTTCTTT

J: TRBJ1-3
D: TRBD1
size: .
V: TRBV28
CDR3: CASSLRPDRVGTIYF
DNA: TGTGCCAGCAGTTTACGACCTGACAGGGTGGGGACCATATATTTT

J: TRBJ1-6
D: TRBD1
size: few
V: TRBV7-2
CDR3: CASSPHRDRANNSPLHF
DNA: TGTGCCAGCAGCCCTCACCGGGACAGAGCTAATAATTCACCCCTCCACTTT

J: TRBJ1-1
D: .
size: .
V: TRBV7-9
CDR3: CASRAGGTTEAFF
DNA: TGTGCCAGCAGGGCCGGGGGGACCACTGAAGCTTTCTTT

J: TRBJ2-2
D: TRBD1
size: once
V: TRBV28
CDR3: CASSSPRGPGELFF
DNA: TGTGCCAGCAGTTCCCCTAGGGGGCCCGGGGAGCTGTTTTTT

J: TRBJ1-3
D: .
size: once
V: TRBV30
CDR3: CAWGPGESSGNTIYF
DNA: TGTGCCTGGGGCCCCGGGGAGAGCTCTGGAAACACCATATATTTT

J: TRBJ2-3
D: TRBD2
size: .
V: TRBV18
CDR3: CASSPGLEGTDTQYF
DNA: TGTGCCAGCTCACCGGGACTAGAAGGCACAGATACGCAGTATTTT

J: TRBJ2-1
D: TRBD1
size: .
V: TRBV25-1
CDR3: CASSPGGTLYNEQFF
DNA: TGTGCCAGCAGTCCAGGGGGTACACTCTACAATGAGCAGTTCTTC

J: TRBJ2-1
D: .
size: few
V: TRBV3-1/TRBV3-2
CDR3: CASSPGTSDSYNEQFF
DNA: TGTGCCAGCAGCCCCGGGACATCAGACTCCTACAATGAGCAGTTCTTC

J: TRBJ2-1
D: .
size: .
V: TRBV9
CDR3: CASSAPDTASYNEQFF
DNA: TGTGCCAGCAGCGCCCCGGACACGGCGTCCTACAATGAGCAGTTCTTC

J: TRBJ2-2
D: TRBD1
size: many
V: TRBV6-4
CDR3: CASSEGQGATGELFF
DNA: TGTGCCAGCAGTGAGGGACAGGGGGCCACCGGGGAGCTGTTTTTT

J: TRBJ2-5
D: .
size: .
V: TRBV27
CDR3: CASSLRPAGTLSHQETQYF
DNA: TGTGCCAGCAGTTTACGACCGGCAGGGACATTAAGTCACCAAGAGACCCAGTACTTC

J: TRBJ2-2
D: .
size: few
V: TRBV3-1/TRBV3-2
CDR3: CASSQFGQILTGELFF
DNA: TGTGCCAGCAGCCAATTTGGACAGATCCTCACCGGGGAGCTGTTTTTT

J: TRBJ2-6
D: .
size: .
V: TRBV5-1
CDR3: CASLIFVQQAGANVLTF
DNA: TGCGCCAGCCTAATCTTCGTCCAGCAGGCAGGGGCCAACGTCCTGACTTTC

J: TRBJ2-1
D: TRBD2
size: .
V: TRBV4-2
CDR3: CASSQGLTSGSKNEQFF
DNA: TGTGCCAGCAGCCAGGGATTGACTAGCGGGAGTAAAAATGAGCAGTTCTTC

J: TRBJ2-5
D: .
size: .
V: TRBV3-1/TRBV3-2
CDR3: CASSQEARTQYF
DNA: TGTGCCAGCAGCCAAGAGGCTAGGACCCAGTACTTC

J: TRBJ1-5
D: TRBD1
size: .
V: TRBV27
CDR3: CASRASPTGINQPQHF
DNA: TGTGCCAGCAGGGCCAGCCCGACAGGGATCAATCAGCCCCAGCATTTT

J: TRBJ1-1
D: .
size: .
V: TRBV27
CDR3: CASSRGSTEAFF
DNA: TGTGCCAGCAGTAGGGGAAGCACTGAAGCTTTCTTT

J: TRBJ1-2
D: .
size: .
V: TRBV10-3
CDR3: CAISEPKGWGGYTF
DNA: TGTGCCATCAGTGAGCCGAAGGGGTGGGGTGGCTACACCTTC

J: TRBJ2-1
D: .
size: .
V: TRBV7-8
CDR3: CASSPPGRSKGNEQFF
DNA: TGTGCCAGCAGCCCCCCTGGGAGGTCTAAGGGCAATGAGCAGTTCTTC

J: TRBJ2-1
D: TRBD2
size: .
V: TRBV5-1
CDR3: CASNQGTSPNEQFF
DNA: TGCGCCAGCAACCAAGGGACTAGTCCCAATGAGCAGTTCTTC

J: TRBJ2-7
D: .
size: .
V: TRBV15
CDR3: CATSRAGNSYEQYF
DNA: TGTGCCACCAGCAGAGCAGGGAATTCCTACGAGCAGTACTTC

J: TRBJ2-3
D: .
size: .
V: TRBV19
CDR3: CACGGIGDTQYF
DNA: TGTGCCTGCGGCGGGATTGGAGATACGCAGTATTTT

J: TRBJ2-1
D: .
size: .
V: TRBV11-3
CDR3: CASSLSDSEQFF
DNA: TGTGCCAGCAGCTTGAGCGACAGTGAGCAGTTCTTC

J: TRBJ2-1
D: .
size: .
V: TRBV18
CDR3: CASSPPPGAVSYNEQFF
DNA: TGTGCCAGCTCACCACCCCCGGGAGCGGTCTCCTACAATGAGCAGTTCTTC

J: TRBJ2-1
D: .
size: .
V: TRBV5-1
CDR3: CASSSNPGSSYNEQFF
DNA: TGCGCCAGCAGCTCCAACCCCGGGAGTAGTTACAATGAGCAGTTCTTC

J: TRBJ2-7
D: .
size: few
V: TRBV19
CDR3: CASSITGIIYEQYF
DNA: TGTGCCAGTAGTATAACGGGGATTATCTACGAGCAGTACTTC

J: TRBJ1-4
D: .
size: .
V: TRBV18
CDR3: CASSPPGVEKLFF
DNA: TGTGCCAGCTCACCACCCGGTGTAGAAAAACTGTTTTTT

J: TRBJ1-1
D: .
size: .
V: TRBV9
CDR3: CASSEGVNTEAFF
DNA: TGTGCCAGCAGCGAGGGGGTTAACACTGAAGCTTTCTTT

J: TRBJ2-3
D: .
size: .
V: TRBV28
CDR3: CASRRAPDTQYF
DNA: TGTGCCAGCAGGAGGGCCCCAGATACGCAGTATTTT